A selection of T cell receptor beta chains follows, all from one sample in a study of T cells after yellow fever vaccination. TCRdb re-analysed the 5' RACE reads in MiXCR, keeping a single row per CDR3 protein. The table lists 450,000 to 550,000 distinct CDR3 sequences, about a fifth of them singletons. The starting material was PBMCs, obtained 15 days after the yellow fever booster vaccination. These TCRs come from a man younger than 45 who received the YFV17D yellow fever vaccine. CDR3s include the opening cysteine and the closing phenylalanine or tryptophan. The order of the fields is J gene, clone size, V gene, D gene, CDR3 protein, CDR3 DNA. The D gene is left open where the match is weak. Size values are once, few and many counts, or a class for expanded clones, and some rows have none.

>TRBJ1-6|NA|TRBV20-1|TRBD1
CSATQGANSPLHF
TGCAGTGCTACACAGGGGGCAAATTCACCCCTCCACTTT
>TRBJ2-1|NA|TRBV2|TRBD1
CASSEGQGAYNEQFF
TGTGCCAGCAGTGAAGGGCAGGGGGCTTACAATGAGCAGTTCTTC
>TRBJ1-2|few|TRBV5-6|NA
CASSLEVIYGYTF
TGTGCCAGCAGCTTGGAAGTTATCTATGGCTACACCTTC
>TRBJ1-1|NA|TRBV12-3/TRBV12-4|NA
CASAGIGTEAFF
TGTGCCAGCGCAGGGATTGGCACTGAAGCTTTCTTT
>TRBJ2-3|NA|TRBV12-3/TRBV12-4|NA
CASSLWGSPTTDTQYF
TGTGCCAGCAGTTTATGGGGTAGCCCAACGACAGATACGCAGTATTTT
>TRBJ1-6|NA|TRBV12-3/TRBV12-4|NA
CASRPSGDSPLHF
TGTGCCAGCAGACCTTCAGGGGATTCACCCCTCCACTTT
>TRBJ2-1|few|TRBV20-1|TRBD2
CSASGTRYNEQFF
TGCAGTGCTTCCGGGACTAGATATAATGAGCAGTTCTTC
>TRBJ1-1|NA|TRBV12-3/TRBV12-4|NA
CASSFSPPNTEAFF
TGTGCCAGCAGTTTTAGCCCCCCGAACACTGAAGCTTTCTTT
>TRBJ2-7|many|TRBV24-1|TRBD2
CGPPKREVSYEQYF
TGTGGCCCACCCAAGCGGGAGGTCTCCTACGAGCAGTACTTC
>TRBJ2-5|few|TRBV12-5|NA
CASGLAPGQETQYF
TGTGCTAGTGGTTTGGCCCCTGGCCAAGAGACCCAGTACTTC
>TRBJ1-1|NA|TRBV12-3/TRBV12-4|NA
CASSFLEPLF
TGTGCCAGCAGTTTCCTTGAACCCCTCTTT
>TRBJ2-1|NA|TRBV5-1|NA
CASSLPAANEQFF
TGCGCCAGCAGCTTGCCAGCGGCAAATGAGCAGTTCTTC
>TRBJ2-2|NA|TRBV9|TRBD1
CASSGDRGANTGELFF
TGTGCCAGCAGCGGCGACAGGGGAGCGAACACCGGGGAGCTGTTTTTT
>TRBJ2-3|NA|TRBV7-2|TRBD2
CASSLGYGRGNTDTQYF
TGTGCCAGCAGCTTAGGTTACGGGAGGGGAAACACAGATACGCAGTATTTT
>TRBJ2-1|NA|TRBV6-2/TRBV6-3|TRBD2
CASSHTSAYEQFF
TGTGCCAGCAGCCATACTAGCGCCTATGAGCAGTTCTTC
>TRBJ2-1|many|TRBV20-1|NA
CSARGKSGHPLDEQFF
TGCAGTGCTAGAGGAAAAAGCGGCCACCCTTTGGATGAGCAGTTCTTC
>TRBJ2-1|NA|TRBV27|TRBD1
CASSLFGTGGTNEQFF
TGTGCCAGCAGTTTATTCGGGACAGGGGGGACCAATGAGCAGTTCTTC
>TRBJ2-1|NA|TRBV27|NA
CASSPGSLSYNEQFF
TGTGCCAGCAGTCCCGGGTCCCTCTCCTACAATGAGCAGTTCTTC